This TCR beta chain was captured in a study of OX40 agonist ivuxolimab in advanced cancers. Study as a whole: Every 2 weeks, ivuxolimab was infused into the patients intravenously at between 0.01 and 10 mg/kg. Study observations and caveats: At 0.1 to 3.0 mg/kg and by week 6, clonal expansion occurred in CD4+ and CD8+ blood T cells.

TCRdb keeps only in-frame clones here, not all; method: immunoSEQ multiplex PCR. The sample lists 80,000 to 90,000 clones, approximately 79% occurring once. This clone was observed a handful of times. Its antigen is not identified. The CDR3 is made up of 15 amino acids. Germline V gives CDR1 LGHNA, CDR2 YSLEER. Trimming took 0 bases from V and 3 from J, leaving 10 bases between them. The receptor was derived from an adult with an advanced solid tumor such as melanoma, head and neck, liver or kidney cancer. This sequence joins TRBV4-3 and TRBJ2-3; TRBD2 is a possible D gene (6 bases). The sample in question was CD4+ or CD8+ T cells sorted from blood, obtained in a trial of the OX40 agonist ivuxolimab. This CDR3 reads CASSQDLTRTDTQYF. DNA of the CDR3: TGCGCCAGCAGCCAAGACCTGACTAGGACAGATACGCAGTATTTT.